This T cell receptor beta chain was identified during a study of cytomegalovirus exposure and HLA in healthy donors. General observations from the study: Associated with cytomegalovirus, according to the listing, were 170 or so TCR beta chains. Rare sequences made up most TCRs, while some public TCRs were found in many donors.

This donor has no recorded CMV serostatus. PCR employed 60 Vbeta and 13 Jbeta primers. Sequencing used immunoSEQ multiplex PCR; TCRdb keeps in-frame clones, though not all of them. There are 150,000 or so clones in the sample; approximately 78% occur only once, and over 2% lies in the top ten. The V and J ends lost 7 bases and 5 bases, in that order; junction bases with no gene match: 6. The CDR3 consists of 14 residues. Germline CDR1 reads MNHEY; CDR2 reads SMNVEV (reference sequence). This clone turned up a few times. Its antigen is unidentified. This sequence joins TRBV27 and TRBJ1-1; TRBD1 aligns across 11 bases. This receptor was obtained from a human donor in good health. Sequenced sample: PBMCs. The CDR3 DNA reads TGTGCCAGCACCCGGACAGGGGGCCGAACTGAAGCTTTCTTT. Translating it yields CASTRTGGRTEAFF.